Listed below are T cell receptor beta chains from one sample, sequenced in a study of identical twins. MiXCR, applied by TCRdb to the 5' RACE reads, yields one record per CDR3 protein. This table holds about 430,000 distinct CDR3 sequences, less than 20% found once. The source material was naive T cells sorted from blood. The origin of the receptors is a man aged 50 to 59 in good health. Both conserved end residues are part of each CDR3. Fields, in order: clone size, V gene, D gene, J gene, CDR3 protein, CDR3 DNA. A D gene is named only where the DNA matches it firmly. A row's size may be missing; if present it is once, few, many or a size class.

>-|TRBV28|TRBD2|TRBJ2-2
CASSSPGLATGGELFF
TGTGCCAGCAGTTCCCCGGGACTAGCGACGGGCGGGGAGCTGTTTTTT
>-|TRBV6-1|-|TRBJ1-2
CASREGMRHVNTF
TGTGCCAGCAGAGAGGGCATGAGACATGTCAACACCTTC
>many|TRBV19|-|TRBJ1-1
CASTWRVDTEAFF
TGTGCCAGTACTTGGAGGGTGGACACTGAAGCTTTCTTT
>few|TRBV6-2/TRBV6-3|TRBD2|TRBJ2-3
CASSYSGTRSTDTQYF
TGTGCCAGCAGTTACTCCGGGACTAGGAGCACAGATACGCAGTATTTT
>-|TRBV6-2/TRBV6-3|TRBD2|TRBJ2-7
CASSPGASGRTYEQYF
TGTGCCAGCAGCCCGGGGGCTAGCGGGAGAACCTACGAGCAGTACTTC
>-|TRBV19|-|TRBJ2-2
CASSTRPENTGELFF
TGTGCCAGTAGTACGAGACCTGAGAACACCGGGGAGCTGTTTTTT
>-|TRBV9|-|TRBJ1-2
CASSVGTAPYGYTF
TGTGCCAGCAGCGTAGGAACGGCCCCCTATGGCTACACCTTC
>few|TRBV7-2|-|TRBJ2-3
CASSLVQITDTQYF
TGTGCCAGCAGCTTAGTACAGATAACAGATACGCAGTATTTT
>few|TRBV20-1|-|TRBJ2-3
CSARPPGSPQYF
TGCAGTGCTAGACCACCGGGATCCCCACAGTATTTT
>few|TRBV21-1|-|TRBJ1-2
CASSKARPPVIYGYTF
TGTGCCAGCAGCAAAGCCCGACCCCCGGTAATCTATGGCTACACCTTC
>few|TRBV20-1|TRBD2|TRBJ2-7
CSASWLRLALYEQYF
TGCAGTGCTAGCTGGTTAAGACTAGCGCTCTACGAGCAGTACTTC
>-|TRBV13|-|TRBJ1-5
CASSTAGLGGQPQHF
TGTGCCAGCAGCACTGCAGGGTTAGGGGGACAGCCCCAGCATTTT
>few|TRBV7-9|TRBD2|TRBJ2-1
CASRGAGGGSYNEQFF
TGTGCCAGCAGAGGCGCGGGAGGGGGTTCCTACAATGAGCAGTTCTTC
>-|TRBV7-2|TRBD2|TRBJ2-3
CASSAGRTDTQYF
TGTGCCAGCAGCGCCGGGAGGACAGATACGCAGTATTTT
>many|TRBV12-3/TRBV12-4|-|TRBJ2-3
CASGTTSLGQYF
TGTGCCAGCGGGACCACTAGCCTAGGCCAGTATTTT
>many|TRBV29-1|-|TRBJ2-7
CSVGASNGDEQYF
TGCAGCGTTGGGGCCTCGAATGGGGACGAGCAGTACTTC
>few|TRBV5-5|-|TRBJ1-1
CASSLTATILNTEAFF
TGTGCCAGCAGCCTGACCGCGACAATCCTGAACACTGAAGCTTTCTTT
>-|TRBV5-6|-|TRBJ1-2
CASSLSEYGYTF
TGTGCCAGCAGCTTGTCTGAATATGGCTACACCTTC
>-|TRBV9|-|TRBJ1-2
CASSVVAASNYGYTF
TGTGCCAGCAGCGTAGTAGCAGCCAGTAACTATGGCTACACCTTC
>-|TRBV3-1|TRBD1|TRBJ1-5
CASSQGTGEIQPQHF
TGTGCCAGCAGCCAAGGGACAGGGGAAATTCAGCCCCAGCATTTT
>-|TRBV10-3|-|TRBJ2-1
CAISESGRGEQFF
TGTGCCATCAGTGAGTCAGGTCGTGGGGAGCAGTTCTTC
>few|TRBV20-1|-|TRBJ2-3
CSATGLPSFRTDTQYF
TGCAGTGCTACTGGACTGCCCTCCTTCCGCACAGATACGCAGTATTTT
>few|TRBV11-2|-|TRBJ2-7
CASSFGPLPYEQYF
TGTGCCAGCAGCTTTGGACCCCTCCCTTACGAGCAGTACTTC
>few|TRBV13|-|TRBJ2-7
CASSTREGAREQYF
TGTGCCAGCAGCACCAGGGAGGGGGCGCGAGAGCAGTACTTC
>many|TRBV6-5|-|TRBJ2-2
CASSYSIRATGELFF
TGTGCCAGCAGTTACTCGATCAGGGCCACCGGGGAGCTGTTTTTT
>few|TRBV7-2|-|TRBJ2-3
CASSFLRGGTDTQYF
TGTGCCAGCAGCTTTTTGCGCGGTGGGACAGATACGCAGTATTTT
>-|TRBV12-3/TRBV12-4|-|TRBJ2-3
CASMGRIRGTQYF
TGTGCCAGCATGGGAAGAATCAGAGGTACGCAGTATTTT
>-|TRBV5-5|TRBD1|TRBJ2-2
CASKEGTGLSGELFF
TGTGCCAGCAAAGAAGGGACAGGGCTTTCCGGGGAGCTGTTTTTT
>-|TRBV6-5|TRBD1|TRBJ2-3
CASSYGWTGSTDTQYF
TGTGCCAGCAGTTACGGGTGGACAGGGAGCACAGATACGCAGTATTTT
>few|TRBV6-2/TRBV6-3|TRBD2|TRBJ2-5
CAGGLAAEETQYF
TGTGCCGGGGGACTAGCGGCTGAGGAGACCCAGTACTTC
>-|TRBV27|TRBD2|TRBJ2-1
CASSFGTSGRDEQFF
TGTGCCAGCAGTTTTGGGACTAGCGGGAGAGATGAGCAGTTCTTC
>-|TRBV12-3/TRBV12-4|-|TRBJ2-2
CASSLAAGSNTGELFF
TGTGCCAGCAGTTTAGCTGCAGGTTCGAACACCGGGGAGCTGTTTTTT
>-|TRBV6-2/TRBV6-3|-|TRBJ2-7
CASSSGKRTFSYEQYF
TGTGCCAGCAGTTCCGGGAAGCGAACTTTCTCCTACGAGCAGTATTTC
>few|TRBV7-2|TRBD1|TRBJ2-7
CASSLSGTGLNEQYF
TGTGCCAGCAGCTTATCCGGGACAGGGTTAAACGAGCAGTACTTC
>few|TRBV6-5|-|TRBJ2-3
CASSYPASGTDTQYF
TGTGCCAGCAGTTACCCAGCTAGCGGCACAGATACGCAGTATTTT
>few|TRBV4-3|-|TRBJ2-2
CASSQLEIPGELFF
TGCGCCAGCAGCCAACTGGAGATCCCCGGGGAGCTGTTTTTT
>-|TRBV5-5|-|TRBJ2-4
CASSGQPLAKNIQYF
TGTGCCAGCAGCGGACAGCCCCTAGCCAAAAACATTCAGTACTTC
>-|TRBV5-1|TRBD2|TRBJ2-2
CASSPGGGTGELFF
TGCGCCAGCAGCCCGGGAGGGGGCACCGGGGAGCTGTTTTTT
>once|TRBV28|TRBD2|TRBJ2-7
CASSLPLRTSGAPYEQYF
TGTGCCAGCAGTCTACCGCTTCGGACTAGCGGGGCCCCCTACGAGCAGTACTTC
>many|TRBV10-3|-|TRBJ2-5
CAISDLYGFGETQYF
TGTGCCATCAGTGACCTTTATGGTTTCGGAGAGACCCAGTACTTC
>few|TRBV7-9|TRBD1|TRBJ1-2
CASSRTGGDGYTF
TGTGCCAGCAGCAGGACAGGGGGGGATGGCTACACCTTC
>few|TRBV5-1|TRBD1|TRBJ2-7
CASSPEGDRGGYEQYF
TGCGCCAGCAGCCCCGAAGGGGACAGGGGCGGGTACGAGCAGTACTTC
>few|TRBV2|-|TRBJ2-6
CASRGTGNSGANVLTF
TGTGCCAGCAGAGGAACAGGGAACTCTGGGGCCAACGTCCTGACTTTC
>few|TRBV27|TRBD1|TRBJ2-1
CASSLLDRDNEQFF
TGTGCCAGCAGTTTATTGGACAGGGACAATGAGCAGTTCTTC
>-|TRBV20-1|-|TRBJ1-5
CSARDRTDNQPQHF
TGCAGTGCTAGAGACCGGACGGACAATCAGCCCCAGCATTTT